What follows are 22 T cell receptor beta chains derived from one specimen sequenced in a study of shared clonotypes between healthy human individuals. Sequenced by immunoSEQ multiplex PCR; TCRdb stores in-frame clones only, minus some. In the table there are approximately 1.5 million clones, roughly 98.5% of which are singletons. The material sequenced was naive CD4+ T cells sorted from blood. Stated subset: CD45RA+ positively selected. Receptor source: a man aged 25 to 40 in good health.

The V and J genes are TRBV29-1 and TRBJ1-1; D is possibly TRBD1 (5 bases). The CDR3 runs to 12 residues. V was clipped by 8 bases and J by 2 bases, with 12 bases between them. From germline, CDR1 is SQVTM and CDR2 ANQGSEA. The CDR3 protein is CSSTQGNTEAFF. As DNA, the CDR3 is TGCAGCTCCACCCAGGGAAACACTGAAGCTTTCTTT.

The chain carries TRBV21-1 and TRBJ1-2. TRBV21-1 is flagged as a pseudogene. This CDR3 contains 16 residues. The CDR3 DNA reads as TGTGCCAGCAGCAGACCACTAGACGCCGGGACCATAGGCTACACCTTC. Translating it yields CASSRPLDAGTIGYTF.

This clone occurred once. This chain uses TRBV29-1 with TRBJ2-7; TRBD2 agrees at 11 bases. Germline values: CDR1 SQVTM, CDR2 ANQGSEA. V gave up 3 bases and J gave up 6 bases; unmatched junction bases: 7. CDR3 length equals 14 residues. The CDR3 sequence: CSVEVLAGAGEQYF. CDR3 sequence (DNA): TGCAGCGTTGAGGTACTAGCGGGAGCCGGCGAGCAGTACTTC.

The chain uses TRBV28 and TRBJ1-5; 7 bases match TRBD1. The CDR3 is 18 residues long. Germline CDR1 reads MDHEN; CDR2 reads SYDVKM. The J segment lost 4 bases and the V segment lost 5 bases, leaving 17 bases of the junction unmatched. For the CDR3, the DNA is TGTGCCAGCAGTCCGATGAAACCCGGACAGGATCGAAATCAGCCCCAGCATTTT. This encodes CASSPMKPGQDRNQPQHF.

The chain links TRBV9 to TRBJ2-5; D might be TRBD1 (5 bases). V was cut by 0 bases and J by 5 bases, with 8 bases left in between. CDR1 SGDLS and CDR2 YYNGEE come from the germline V gene. This CDR3 is built from 13 residues. CDR3 sequence: CASSVAGFETQYF. The CDR3, as DNA: TGTGCCAGCAGCGTAGCAGGGTTTGAGACCCAGTACTTC.

The chain couples TRBV28 to TRBJ1-2, with TRBD1 identical over 7 bases. V trimming: 8 bases; J trimming: 0 bases; junction bases outside the gene matches: 9. The CDR3 is 15 residues long. Germline CDR1 reads MDHEN; CDR2 reads SYDVKM. CDR3: CASGGQWKANYGYTF. The CDR3 coding sequence is TGTGCCAGCGGGGGACAGTGGAAAGCTAACTATGGCTACACCTTC.

V and J are TRBV7-3 and TRBJ2-7, with D unclear. CDR3 length: 14 amino acids. Germline V gene sequence: CDR1 SGHTA, CDR2 FQGTGA. V lost 5 bases and J lost 6, with 17 bases in between. CDR3 DNA: TGTGCCAGCAGCCCGATCAGTGGGTCGGGCGAGCAGTACTTC. Its translation is CASSPISGSGEQYF.

This clone was detected once. The rearrangement links TRBV5-4 to TRBJ2-5, with 10 bases aligning to TRBD2. The germline V gene has CDR1 SGHNT and CDR2 YYREEE (reference sequence). The V gene end was trimmed by 3 bases and the J gene end by 7 bases; junction bases not matched to a gene: 6. CDR3 length: 14 amino acids. CDR3 sequence: CASSYQREGGTQYF. As DNA, the CDR3 is TGTGCCAGCAGCTACCAGCGGGAGGGAGGGACCCAGTACTTC.

Here the CDR3 reads CASSFSEQFF. CDR3 DNA sequence: TGTGCCAGCAGCTTTTCCGAGCAGTTCTTC. V is TRBV7-9 and J is TRBJ2-1, with D hard to call. This CDR3 region has 10 residues. Per germline, CDR1 SEHNR and CDR2 FQNEAQ (reference sequence). V was clipped by 3 bases and J by 10 bases, with 4 bases between them.

The chain carries TRBV7-3 and TRBJ2-5; D is unclear. The germline V gene encodes CDR1 SGHTA and CDR2 FQGTGA. V was clipped by 5 bases and J by 10 bases, with 20 bases between them. This CDR3 is built from 14 residues. CDR3 sequence: CASSPGGTKRVQYF. The DNA for the CDR3 is TGTGCCAGCAGCCCGGGCGGTACCAAGAGAGTCCAGTACTTC.

This clone was counted once. The V gene is TRBV2, the J gene TRBJ2-7, with 7 bases lining up with TRBD1. V was pared by 5 bases and J by 9 bases, with 13 bases of the junction left unmatched. Germline V gene data show CDR1 as SNHLY and CDR2 as FYNNEI. The length of the CDR3 is 14 residues. The CDR3 nucleotides are TGTGCCAGCAGTCGGACAGGCGGACAACTTGCGCAGTACTTC. It yields the protein CASSRTGGQLAQYF.

The chain has TRBV7-2 and TRBJ2-7; D unresolved. The CDR3 length is 14 residues. CDR1 SGHTA and CDR2 FQGNSA come from the germline V gene. V lost 0 bases and J lost 0, with 6 bases in between. The CDR3 nucleotides read TGTGCCAGCAGCTTAGCAAGCAGCTCCTACGAGCAGTACTTC. Translated, it gives CASSLASSSYEQYF.

This clone was seen only a few times. The chain is built from TRBV28 and TRBJ2-7; no definite D call. Germline values: CDR1 MDHEN, CDR2 SYDVKM. This CDR3 region has 13 residues. Between the trimmed V and J ends, which lost 6 bases and 3 bases, there was a span of 12 bases. CDR3 sequence: CASSTRLGYEQYF. In DNA, the CDR3 is TGTGCCAGCAGCACCCGTCTGGGCTACGAGCAGTACTTC.

This chain's CDR3 is CASSKGLAGVAETQYF. CDR3 nucleotides: TGCGCCAGCAGCAAGGGACTAGCGGGAGTCGCGGAGACCCAGTACTTC. The rearrangement joins TRBV5-1 to TRBJ2-5; TRBD2 agrees at 14 bases. Germline-derived CDR1 and CDR2 are SGHRS and YFSETQ. V dropped 4 bases and J dropped 5; count of bases not matched to a gene: 7. The CDR3 sequence is 16 residues long. Variable domain in full (rest from reference TRBV5-1 and TRBJ2-5): KAGVTQTPRYLIKTRGQQVTLSCSPISGHRSVSWYQQTPGQGLQFLFEYFSETQRNKGNFPGRFSGRQFSNSRSEMNVSTLELGDSALYLCASSKGLAGVAETQYFGPGTRLLVL.

V gene TRBV15 combines with J gene TRBJ2-2; D is possibly TRBD2 (5 bases). CDR1 and CDR2 (germline): LNHNV, YYDKDF (reference sequence). This CDR3 contains 16 residues. V lost 4 bases, J lost 4 bases, and 16 bases lay in between. CDR3 DNA: TGTGCCACCAGCACCGGGAAGACGGCGGCCACCGGGGAGCTGTTTTTT. This encodes CATSTGKTAATGELFF.

V gene TRBV28 combines with J gene TRBJ1-4; weak D call: TRBD1 (6 bases). The ends were cut back, 6 bases at V and 0 bases at J, with 17 bases in the middle. The CDR3 covers 17 residues. Per the germline V gene, CDR1 is MDHEN and CDR2 is SYDVKM. As DNA, the CDR3 is TGTGCCAGCAGCTACCACCCGACAGGCGCAACTAATGAAAAACTGTTTTTT. Encoded protein: CASSYHPTGATNEKLFF.

The chain uses TRBV7-6 and TRBJ2-7; a weak D match, TRBD2 (6 bases). The germline V and J ends were trimmed by 2 bases and 5 bases, with 16 bases remaining between them. Germline loops: CDR1 SGHVS, CDR2 FNYEAQ. The CDR3 extends over 15 amino acids. The CDR3 coding sequence is TGTGCCAGCAGCTTAATCGCGGGACGAGCCAACGAGCAGTACTTC. Translating gives CASSLIAGRANEQYF.

The chain uses TRBV6-5 and TRBJ2-1; D may be TRBD2 (6 bases). V was clipped by 0 bases and J by 3 bases, with 12 bases between them. This CDR3 has 16 amino acids. Looked up from germline, CDR1 is MNHEY and CDR2 is SVGAGI. The CDR3 region has the DNA TGTGCCAGCAGTTACTCCCCGGGGGTGGGCTACAATGAGCAGTTCTTC. Amino acid sequence: CASSYSPGVGYNEQFF.

J is TRBJ1-4 and V is TRBV29-1, with TRBD1 as a possible D gene (5 bases). The germline V and J ends were trimmed by 4 bases and 8 bases, with 14 bases remaining between them. The CDR3 contains 13 residues. The germline CDR1 and CDR2 sequences are SQVTM and ANQGSEA. For the CDR3, the DNA is TGCAGCGTTGGGATGGACACTGCCGAAAAACTGTTTTTT. The encoded protein is CSVGMDTAEKLFF.

V gene TRBV11-3 combines with J gene TRBJ2-3; a possible D gene is TRBD1 (5 bases). Trimming took 1 base from V and 0 from J, leaving 8 bases between them. Germline V gene lookup returns CDR1 SGHNT and CDR2 YENEEA. The CDR3 contains 15 residues. CDR3 region: CASSLGRGSTDTQYF. In nucleotides, the CDR3 is TGTGCCAGCAGCTTAGGAAGGGGCAGCACAGATACGCAGTATTTT. Together with reference TRBV11-3 and TRBJ2-3, the CDR3 gives the full variable domain: EAGVVQSPRYKIIEKKQPVAFWCNPISGHNTLYWYLQNLGQGPELLIRYENEEAVDDSQLPKDRFSAERLKGVDSTLKIQPAELGDSAVYLCASSLGRGSTDTQYFGPGTRLTVL.

The gene calls are TRBV28 and TRBJ2-4; D not certain. V was clipped by 2 bases and J by 0 bases, with 5 bases between them. Germline-derived CDR1 and CDR2 are MDHEN and SYDVKM. CDR3 length: 14 amino acids. CDR3 in DNA: TGTGCCAGCAGTTTAAAGTCAGCCAAAAACATTCAGTACTTC. Translating gives CASSLKSAKNIQYF.

The gene calls are TRBV4-1 and TRBJ2-6, with unresolved D. The V gene lost 1 base and the J gene lost 4 bases, with 8 bases spanning the gap. The germline gives CDR1 MGHRA, CDR2 YSYEKL. CDR3 length: 15 amino acids. CDR3 sequence: CASSQVGSGANVLTF. The CDR3 DNA is TGCGCCAGCAGCCAAGTAGGGTCCGGGGCCAACGTCCTGACTTTC.